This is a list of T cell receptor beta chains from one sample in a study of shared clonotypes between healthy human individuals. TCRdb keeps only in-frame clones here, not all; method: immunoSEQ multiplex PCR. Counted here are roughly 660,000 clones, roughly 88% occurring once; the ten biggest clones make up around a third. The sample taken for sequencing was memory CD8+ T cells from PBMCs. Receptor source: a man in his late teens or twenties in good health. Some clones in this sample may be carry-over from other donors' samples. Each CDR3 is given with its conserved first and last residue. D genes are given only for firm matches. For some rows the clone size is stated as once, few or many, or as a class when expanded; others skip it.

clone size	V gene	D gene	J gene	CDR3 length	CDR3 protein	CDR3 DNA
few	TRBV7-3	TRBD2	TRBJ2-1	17	CASSLAGGPYLPNEQFF	TGTGCCAGCAGTTTAGCGGGAGGGCCCTATCTCCCCAATGAGCAGTTCTTC
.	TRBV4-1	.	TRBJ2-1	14	CASSQTGAYNEQFF	TGCGCCAGCAGCCAAACCGGGGCCTACAATGAGCAGTTCTTC
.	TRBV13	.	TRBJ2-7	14	CASSSGTDSYEQYF	TGTGCCAGCAGCTCGGGGACCGACTCCTACGAGCAGTACTTC
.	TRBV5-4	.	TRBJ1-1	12	CASSSAGAEAFF	TGTGCCAGCAGCTCCGCGGGGGCTGAAGCTTTCTTT
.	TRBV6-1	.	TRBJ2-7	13	CASSDRGPYEQYF	TGTGCCAGCAGTGACCGGGGTCCCTACGAGCAGTACTTC
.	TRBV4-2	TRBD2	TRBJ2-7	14	CASRRAGGPGEQYF	TGTGCCAGCCGCAGGGCGGGAGGGCCTGGTGAGCAGTACTTC
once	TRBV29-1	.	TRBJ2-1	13	CSVNGIDYNEQFF	TGCAGCGTGAACGGGATCGACTACAATGAGCAGTTCTTC
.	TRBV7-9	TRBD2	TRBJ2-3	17	CASSRALAGEHTDTQYF	TGTGCCAGCAGCCGTGCTCTAGCGGGAGAGCACACAGATACGCAGTATTTT
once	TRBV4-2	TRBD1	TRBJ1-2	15	CASSQQGELGYGYTF	TGTGCCAGCAGCCAACAGGGGGAACTGGGCTATGGCTACACCTTC
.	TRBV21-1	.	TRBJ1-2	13	CASSNRGVGGYTF	TGTGCCAGCAGCAACCGGGGCGTCGGCGGCTACACCTTC
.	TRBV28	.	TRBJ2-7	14	CASSFSGGPGEQYF	TGTGCCAGCAGTTTTAGTGGGGGTCCTGGGGAGCAGTACTTC
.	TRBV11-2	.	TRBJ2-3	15	CASSFLASSTDTQYF	TGTGCCAGCAGCTTCTTAGCGTCTAGCACAGATACGCAGTATTTT
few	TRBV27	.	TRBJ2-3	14	CASSLIPSTDTQYF	TGTGCCAGCAGTTTAATCCCTAGCACAGATACGCAGTATTTT
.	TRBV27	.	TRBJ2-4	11	CASTGKNIQYF	TGTGCCAGCACCGGCAAAAACATTCAGTACTTC
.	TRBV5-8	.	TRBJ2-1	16	CASSRLPSSVEVEQFF	TGTGCCAGCAGCAGACTACCGTCGAGTGTCGAGGTTGAGCAGTTCTTC
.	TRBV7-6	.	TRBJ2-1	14	CASSFLARNNEQFF	TGTGCCAGCAGCTTCCTGGCTAGAAACAATGAGCAGTTCTTC
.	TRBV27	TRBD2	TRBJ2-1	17	CASSLSPGGSPYNEQFF	TGTGCCAGCAGTTTATCCCCGGGAGGTAGCCCTTACAATGAGCAGTTCTTC
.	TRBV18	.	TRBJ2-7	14	CASSPPWQNYEQYF	TGTGCCAGCTCACCACCGTGGCAGAACTACGAGCAGTACTTC
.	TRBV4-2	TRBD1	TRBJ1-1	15	CASSQTGQEDTEAFF	TGTGCCAGCAGCCAGACGGGACAGGAGGACACTGAAGCTTTCTTT
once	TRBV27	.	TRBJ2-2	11	CASGLAGELFF	TGTGCCAGCGGTTTGGCCGGGGAGCTGTTTTTT
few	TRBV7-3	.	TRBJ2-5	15	CASSTDSTLPETQYF	TGTGCCAGCAGTACCGACTCGACCTTGCCTGAGACCCAGTACTTC
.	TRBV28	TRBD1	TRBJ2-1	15	CASSYWTGEGAEQFF	TGTGCCAGCAGTTATTGGACAGGGGAGGGTGCAGAGCAGTTCTTC
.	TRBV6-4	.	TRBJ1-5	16	CASRAWAPLLNQPQHF	TGTGCCAGCAGAGCTTGGGCGCCCCTTCTAAATCAGCCCCAGCATTTT
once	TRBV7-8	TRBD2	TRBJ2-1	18	CASSFGGVAGGPYNEQFF	TGTGCCAGCAGCTTTGGAGGGGTGGCGGGAGGGCCCTACAATGAGCAGTTCTTC
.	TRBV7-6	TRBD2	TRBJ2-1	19	CASSTIAGPSTAAYNEQFF	TGTGCCAGCAGCACTATAGCGGGACCGTCGACGGCTGCCTACAATGAGCAGTTCTTC
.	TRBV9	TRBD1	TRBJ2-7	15	CALQLGDSLLYEQYF	TGTGCCTTACAGTTGGGGGACAGTCTTCTCTACGAGCAGTACTTC
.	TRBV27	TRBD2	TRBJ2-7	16	CASSLLSGRLAYEQYF	TGTGCCAGCAGCCTTCTTAGCGGGAGATTGGCCTACGAGCAGTACTTC
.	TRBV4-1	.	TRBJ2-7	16	CASSQDSRQLPREQYF	TGCGCCAGCAGCCAAGATAGTCGGCAACTCCCGAGGGAGCAGTACTTC
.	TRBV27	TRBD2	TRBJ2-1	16	CASSTILAGVTGEQFF	TGTGCCAGCAGTACCATCCTAGCGGGAGTTACAGGTGAGCAGTTCTTC
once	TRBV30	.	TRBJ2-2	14	CAWRPDSNTGELFF	TGTGCCTGGAGGCCAGACTCGAACACCGGGGAGCTGTTTTTT
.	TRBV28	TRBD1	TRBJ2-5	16	CASSFLAGGNQETQYF	TGTGCCAGCAGTTTTCTGGCAGGGGGAAACCAAGAGACCCAGTACTTC
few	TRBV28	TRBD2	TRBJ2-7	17	CASSLFPYGREKNEQYF	TGTGCCAGCAGTTTATTCCCGTATGGGCGGGAGAAAAACGAGCAGTACTTC
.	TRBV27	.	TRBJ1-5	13	CASSPSSWQPQHF	TGTGCCAGCAGCCCCTCATCCTGGCAGCCCCAGCATTTT
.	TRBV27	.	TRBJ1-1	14	CASSFLPLNTEAFF	TGTGCCAGCAGTTTTCTCCCTTTGAACACTGAAGCTTTCTTT
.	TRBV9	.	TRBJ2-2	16	CASSVGGSRRAGELFF	TGTGCCAGCAGCGTAGGGGGTAGCAGGCGCGCCGGGGAGCTGTTTTTT
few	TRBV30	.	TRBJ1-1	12	CAWNSANTEAFF	TGTGCCTGGAACTCGGCTAACACTGAAGCTTTCTTT
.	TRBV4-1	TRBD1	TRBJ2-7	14	CASSHRDRGYEQYF	TGCGCCAGCAGCCACCGGGACAGGGGTTACGAGCAGTACTTC
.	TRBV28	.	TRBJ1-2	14	CASSFGRGLYGYTF	TGTGCCAGCAGTTTTGGGCGGGGCCTCTATGGCTACACCTTC
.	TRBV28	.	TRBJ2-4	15	CASRLTVLAKNIQYF	TGTGCCAGCAGGCTGACAGTCCTAGCCAAAAACATTCAGTACTTC
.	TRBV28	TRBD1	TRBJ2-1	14	CASSFRTGKSEQFF	TGTGCCAGCAGTTTCCGGACAGGAAAGTCTGAGCAGTTCTTC